What follows are 2 T cell receptor beta chains derived from one specimen sequenced in a study of shared clonotypes between healthy human individuals. Libraries were prepared by immunoSEQ multiplex PCR; TCRdb keeps only in-frame clonotypes and omits some of them. The sample holds about 2,500,000 clones, more than 80% seen once. Material for sequencing was naive CD4+ T cells sorted from blood. Subset reported: CD45RA+ positively selected. All receptors come from a man aged 18 to 30 in good health.

This chain connects TRBV30 to TRBJ1-1; D unclear. From germline, CDR1 is GTSNPN and CDR2 SVGIG (reference sequence). V was shortened by 2 bases and J by 1 base, with 8 bases between the two germline ends. The CDR3 covers 13 residues. In DNA, the CDR3 is TGTGCCTGGAGTCCGGGGTGGAACACTGAAGCTTTCTTT. Its protein is CAWSPGWNTEAFF.

The chain is built from TRBV5-1 and TRBJ1-2, with D possibly TRBD1 on 5 matching bases. This CDR3 is built from 16 residues. Trimming took off 0 bases at V and 0 bases at J, with 12 bases between the two ends. Germline CDR1 SGHRS, CDR2 YFSETQ. DNA of the CDR3: TGCGCCAGCAGCTTGGACGGGACCGACCCTAACTATGGCTACACCTTC. Residues: CASSLDGTDPNYGYTF.